The T cell receptor (beta chain) described here comes from a study of Ad26.COV2.S vaccination and SARS-CoV-2 variants. Only one count was recorded for this clone. V dropped 2 bases and J dropped 0 bases, with 7 bases sitting between them. The CDR3 covers 14 residues. The germline gives CDR1 LGHNA, CDR2 YNFKEQ. Regarding treatment: some 19 received Ad26.COV2.S at low or high dose, single or two shots; 5 received placebo; per-sample allocation not given. Each sample was drawn 63 days after the first injection (of vaccine or placebo). Libraries were prepared by immunoSEQ multiplex PCR; TCRdb keeps only in-frame clonotypes and omits some of them. The sample lists about 680,000 clones; roughly 90% were seen once.

Sequencing used peripheral blood, obtained in a trial of Ad26.COV2.S vaccine versus placebo. The sequence was obtained from a person aged 18-60 years who received the Ad26.COV2.S COVID-19 vaccine or a placebo. The V call is TRBV4-2, the J call TRBJ1-1; D is unresolved. This CDR3 reads CASSQREVNTEAFF. CDR3 DNA sequence: TGTGCCAGCAGCCAACGGGAAGTGAACACTGAAGCTTTCTTT.